Listed below are T cell receptor beta chains from one sample, sequenced in a study of a mutant IDH1 vaccine in newly diagnosed glioma. Assay used: immunoSEQ multiplex PCR; TCRdb lists only in-frame clones, some missing. The repertoire includes about 67,000 clones, about 83% of them detected once, and approximately 4.2% sits in the top ten. Sequencing used peripheral blood mononuclear cells (PBMCs), obtained from a glioma patient treated with radiotherapy, temozolomide or both. The receptors shown here come from a woman between 18 and 30 years old with glioma. Some clones in this sample may be carry-over from other donors' samples. CDR3s include the opening cysteine and the closing phenylalanine or tryptophan.

V gene: TRBV19
J gene: TRBJ2-3
CDR3 protein: CASSISPASTDTQYF

V gene: TRBV2
J gene: TRBJ2-7
CDR3 protein: CASSVGTFNGF

V gene: TRBV6-5
J gene: TRBJ2-2
CDR3 protein: CASRRWGENTGELFF

V gene: TRBV7-9
J gene: TRBJ2-2
CDR3 protein: CARSQGTGELFF

V gene: TRBV6-1
J gene: TRBJ2-3
CDR3 protein: CASSMDRVADTQYF

V gene: TRBV2
J gene: TRBJ2-5
CDR3 protein: CASKGGAKQETQYF

V gene: TRBV25-1
J gene: TRBJ1-2
CDR3 protein: CASSGQGHGYTF

V gene: TRBV30
J gene: TRBJ2-3
CDR3 protein: CAWSPGAVSTDTQYF

V gene: TRBV5-1
J gene: TRBJ2-7
CDR3 protein: CASRDRSGTSYEQYF

V gene: TRBV5-4
J gene: TRBJ2-1
CDR3 protein: CASSLGSRGVSEQFF

V gene: TRBV13
J gene: TRBJ2-3
CDR3 protein: CASSQTHGGEGDTQYF

V gene: TRBV7-9
J gene: TRBJ2-7
CDR3 protein: CASTPKGQTYEQYF

V gene: TRBV7-2
J gene: TRBJ2-7
CDR3 protein: CASSLGQGRNEQYF

V gene: TRBV5-1
J gene: TRBJ2-7
CDR3 protein: CASSLRLTGAGEQYF

V gene: TRBV6-5
J gene: TRBJ1-1
CDR3 protein: CASSYSRGSPIRAFF

V gene: TRBV4-2
J gene: TRBJ2-3
CDR3 protein: CASSQADGGTSGKDTQYF

V gene: TRBV29-1
J gene: TRBJ2-1
CDR3 protein: CSAGLAGGRRQFF

V gene: TRBV7-9
J gene: TRBJ2-5
CDR3 protein: CASSSGETQYF

V gene: TRBV7-9
J gene: TRBJ2-5
CDR3 protein: CASSRTSGGPQETQYF

V gene: TRBV29-1
J gene: TRBJ2-1
CDR3 protein: CSVDTSGAIDEQFF

V gene: TRBV20-1
J gene: TRBJ2-3
CDR3 protein: CSAIPDTQYF

V gene: TRBV18
J gene: TRBJ1-2
CDR3 protein: CASSSRYGLYGYTF

V gene: TRBV29-1
J gene: TRBJ2-5
CDR3 protein: CSVVFSGRARETQYF

V gene: TRBV27
J gene: TRBJ2-7
CDR3 protein: CASSHRGSYEQYF

V gene: TRBV5-1
J gene: TRBJ2-6
CDR3 protein: CASSQQTTGANVLTF

V gene: TRBV6-1
J gene: TRBJ1-5
CDR3 protein: CASSEAGGAHQPQHF

V gene: TRBV5-4
J gene: TRBJ2-7
CDR3 protein: CASSLELGIRDYEQYF

V gene: TRBV7-9
J gene: TRBJ1-1
CDR3 protein: CASRKTEGAGTEAFF

V gene: TRBV5-6
J gene: TRBJ2-3
CDR3 protein: CASRGRPSTDTQYF

V gene: TRBV2
J gene: TRBJ2-7
CDR3 protein: CASSEQGTGTYEQYF

V gene: TRBV10-1
J gene: TRBJ2-7
CDR3 protein: CASSPPQALGDSYEQYF

V gene: TRBV6-1
J gene: TRBJ2-3
CDR3 protein: CASSEVAGGADTQYF

V gene: TRBV4-3
J gene: TRBJ2-7
CDR3 protein: CASSQEGGPSYEQYF

V gene: TRBV6-5
J gene: TRBJ1-5
CDR3 protein: CASSPLLDLQPQHF

V gene: TRBV25-1
J gene: TRBJ2-3
CDR3 protein: CASSGRRSASTDTQYF

V gene: TRBV6-5
J gene: TRBJ1-3
CDR3 protein: CASSQVAYSGNTIYF

V gene: TRBV10-2
J gene: TRBJ2-5
CDR3 protein: CASSEGQRTWETQYF

V gene: TRBV5-1
J gene: TRBJ1-2
CDR3 protein: CASSPKTGGLSHLGYTF

V gene: TRBV5-4
J gene: TRBJ2-7
CDR3 protein: CASSLVGRLYEQYF

V gene: TRBV25-1
J gene: TRBJ1-5
CDR3 protein: CASSYGMNQPQHF

V gene: TRBV10-3
J gene: TRBJ2-2
CDR3 protein: CATFGLLNTGELFF

V gene: TRBV5-1
J gene: TRBJ2-5
CDR3 protein: CASSLGRRETQYF

V gene: TRBV19
J gene: TRBJ1-5
CDR3 protein: CASSIGLVAQHF

V gene: TRBV27
J gene: TRBJ1-2
CDR3 protein: CASRERGGANYGYTF

V gene: TRBV5-4
J gene: TRBJ2-7
CDR3 protein: CASSLGDRGFSYEQYF

V gene: TRBV29-1
J gene: TRBJ1-4
CDR3 protein: CSVRGREKLFF

V gene: TRBV2
J gene: TRBJ1-3
CDR3 protein: CASSEFGGVSGNTIYF

V gene: TRBV7-3
J gene: TRBJ1-1
CDR3 protein: CASSVDRLSPTEAFF

V gene: TRBV7-2
J gene: TRBJ2-7
CDR3 protein: CASSFTAGPSYEQYF

V gene: TRBV2
J gene: TRBJ1-5
CDR3 protein: CASSEAAFRHF

V gene: TRBV11-2
J gene: TRBJ2-2
CDR3 protein: CASSLGDRPNTGELFF

V gene: TRBV5-1
J gene: TRBJ1-5
CDR3 protein: CASSLEGDRNQPQHF

V gene: TRBV4-1
J gene: TRBJ2-3
CDR3 protein: CASKGLAGGDTQYF

V gene: TRBV29-1
J gene: TRBJ1-2
CDR3 protein: CSSGGQGSGYTF

V gene: TRBV19
J gene: TRBJ2-2
CDR3 protein: CASSLAGSPTGELFF

V gene: TRBV9
J gene: TRBJ2-5
CDR3 protein: CASSVRWGGRAGETQYF

V gene: TRBV2
J gene: TRBJ1-5
CDR3 protein: CASRAGVYSNQPQHF